The text below deals with one T cell receptor beta chain. Its antigen is unknown. Here the CDR3 omits its conserved ending phenylalanine or tryptophan, so a read error is the likely source. These data originate in a study of tumor-infiltrating lymphocytes in primary liver carcinoma. As for the study in general: Read depth, roughly 3.5 to 7.5 million productive TCRbeta reads, did not differ significantly between tissues. General observations from the study: Tumors significantly exceeded blood in top-250-clone fraction (p = 0.039). The bulk unsorted samples meant that CD4+ and CD8+ repertoires went uncompared.

Using a constant-region primer together with ProtoScript II reverse transcriptase, TCR beta cDNA was made from roughly 500 ng of total RNA. ARM-PCR, slightly modified, supplied the TCR beta libraries through three nested multiplex PCR rounds. It was with TRBV1-TRBV30 forward primers and a C-beta reverse primer that the first two PCR rounds were run, at about 10 cycles each. TCRdb analysed the multiplex PCR reads with MiXCR anew, one entry per CDR3 protein. The repertoire has about 200,000 distinct CDR3 sequences, almost 65% of them found once; the top ten carry 7% to 8.5%. Alongside blood RNA obtained from unsorted whole blood, germline DNA was also extracted. This CDR3 is 16 amino acids long. Germline V gene lookup returns CDR1 LGHNT and CDR2 FRNRAP.

The chain is built from TRBV12-5 and TRBJ2-7; TRBD1 aligns across 9 bases. The sample consisted of peripheral blood. This TCR was recovered from a woman aged 60-75 years with primary liver carcinoma and hepatitis B virus infection. The CDR3 nucleotides read TGTACTAGTGGTTCGGCCCCCGGGACAGGGATCAACGAGCAGTACTTA. This sequence encodes CTSGSAPGTGINEQYL.